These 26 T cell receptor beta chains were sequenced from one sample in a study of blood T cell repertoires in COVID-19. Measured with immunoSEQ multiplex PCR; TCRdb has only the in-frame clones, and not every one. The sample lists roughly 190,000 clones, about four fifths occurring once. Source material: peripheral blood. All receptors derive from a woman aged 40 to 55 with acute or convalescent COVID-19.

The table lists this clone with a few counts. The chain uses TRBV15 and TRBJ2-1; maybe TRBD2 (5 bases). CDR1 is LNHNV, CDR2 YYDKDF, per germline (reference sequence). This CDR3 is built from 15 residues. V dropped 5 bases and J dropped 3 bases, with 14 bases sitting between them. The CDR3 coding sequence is TGTGCCACCAGCCCCTCTTGGACTGGCTACAATGAGCAGTTCTTC. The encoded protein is CATSPSWTGYNEQFF.

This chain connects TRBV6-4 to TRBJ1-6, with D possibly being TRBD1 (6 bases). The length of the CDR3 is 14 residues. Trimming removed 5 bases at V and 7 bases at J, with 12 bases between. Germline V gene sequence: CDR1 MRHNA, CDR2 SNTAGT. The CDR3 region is CASSIGRGNSPLHF. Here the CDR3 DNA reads TGTGCCAGCAGTATTGGCAGGGGCAATTCACCCCTCCACTTT.

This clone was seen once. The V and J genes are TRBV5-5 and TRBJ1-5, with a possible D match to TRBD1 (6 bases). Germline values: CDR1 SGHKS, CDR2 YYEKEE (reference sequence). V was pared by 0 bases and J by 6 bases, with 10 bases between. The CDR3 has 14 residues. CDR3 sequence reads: CASSLGQVLQPQHF. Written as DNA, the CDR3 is TGTGCCAGCAGCTTGGGACAGGTGCTTCAGCCCCAGCATTTT.

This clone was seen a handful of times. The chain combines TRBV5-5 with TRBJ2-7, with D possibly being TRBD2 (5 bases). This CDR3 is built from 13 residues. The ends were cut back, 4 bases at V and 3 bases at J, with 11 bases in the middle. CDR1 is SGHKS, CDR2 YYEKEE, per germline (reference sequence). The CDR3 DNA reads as TGTGCCAGCAGCCCCCGGAGCGGCTACGAGCAGTACTTC. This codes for CASSPRSGYEQYF.

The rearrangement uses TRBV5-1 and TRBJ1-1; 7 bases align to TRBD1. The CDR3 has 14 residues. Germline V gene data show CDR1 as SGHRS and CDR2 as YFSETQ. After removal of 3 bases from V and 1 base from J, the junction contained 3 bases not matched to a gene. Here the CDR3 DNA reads TGCGCCAGCAGCTCCGGGACAGCGAACACTGAAGCTTTCTTT. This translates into CASSSGTANTEAFF.

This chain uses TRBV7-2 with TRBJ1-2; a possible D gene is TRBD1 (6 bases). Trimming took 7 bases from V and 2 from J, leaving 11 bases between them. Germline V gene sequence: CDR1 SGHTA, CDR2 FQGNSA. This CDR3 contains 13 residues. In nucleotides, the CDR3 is TGTGCCAGCACCCAGGGGTACAACTATGGCTACACCTTC. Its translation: CASTQGYNYGYTF.

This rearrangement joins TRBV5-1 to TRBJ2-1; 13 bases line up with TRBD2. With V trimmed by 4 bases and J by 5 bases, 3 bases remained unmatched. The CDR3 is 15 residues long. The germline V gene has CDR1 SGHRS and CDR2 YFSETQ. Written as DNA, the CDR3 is TGCGCCAGCAGCGTAACTAGCGGGGGGGACAATGAGCAGTTCTTC. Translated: CASSVTSGGDNEQFF.

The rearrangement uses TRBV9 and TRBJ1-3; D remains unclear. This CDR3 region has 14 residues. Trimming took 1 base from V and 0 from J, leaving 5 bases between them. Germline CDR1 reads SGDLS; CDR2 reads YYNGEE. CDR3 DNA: TGTGCCAGCAGCGTACAGGTCTCTGGAAACACCATATATTTT. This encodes CASSVQVSGNTIYF.

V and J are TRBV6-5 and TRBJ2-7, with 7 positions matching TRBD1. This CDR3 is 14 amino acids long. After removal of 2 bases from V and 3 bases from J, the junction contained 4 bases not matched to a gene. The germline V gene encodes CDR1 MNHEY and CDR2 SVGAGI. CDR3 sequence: CASSYVGGRYEQYF. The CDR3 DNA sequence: TGTGCCAGCAGTTACGTAGGGGGCCGCTACGAGCAGTACTTC.

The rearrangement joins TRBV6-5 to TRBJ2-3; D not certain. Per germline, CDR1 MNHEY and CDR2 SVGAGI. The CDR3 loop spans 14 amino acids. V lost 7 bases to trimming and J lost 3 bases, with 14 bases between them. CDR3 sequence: CASTPEPWTDTQYF. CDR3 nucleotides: TGTGCCAGCACCCCCGAGCCTTGGACAGATACGCAGTATTTT.

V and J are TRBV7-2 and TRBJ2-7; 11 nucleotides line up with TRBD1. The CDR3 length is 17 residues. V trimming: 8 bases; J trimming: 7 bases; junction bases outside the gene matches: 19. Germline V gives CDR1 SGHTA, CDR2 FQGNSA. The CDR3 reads CASAGWQWAGQGVEQYF. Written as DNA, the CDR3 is TGTGCCAGCGCCGGCTGGCAGTGGGCGGGACAGGGGGTGGAGCAGTACTTC.

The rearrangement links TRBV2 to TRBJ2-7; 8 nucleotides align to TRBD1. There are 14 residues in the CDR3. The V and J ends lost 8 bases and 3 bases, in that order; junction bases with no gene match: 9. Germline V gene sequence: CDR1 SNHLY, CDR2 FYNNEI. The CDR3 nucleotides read TGTGCCAGCCGCGGACAGGGAGGCTTCTACGAGCAGTACTTC. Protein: CASRGQGGFYEQYF.

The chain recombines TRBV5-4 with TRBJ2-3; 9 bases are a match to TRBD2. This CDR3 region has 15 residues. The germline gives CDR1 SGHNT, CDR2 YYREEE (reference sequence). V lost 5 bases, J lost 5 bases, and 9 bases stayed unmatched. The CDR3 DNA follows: TGTGCCAGCAGTCCCGACCGGCGGGAGGGAGATACGCAGTATTTT. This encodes CASSPDRREGDTQYF. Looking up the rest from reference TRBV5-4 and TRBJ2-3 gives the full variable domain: ETGVTQSPTHLIKTRGQQVTLRCSSQSGHNTVSWYQQALGQGPQFIFQYYREEENGRGNFPPRFSGLQFPNYSSELNVNALELDDSALYLCASSPDRREGDTQYFGPGTRLTVL.

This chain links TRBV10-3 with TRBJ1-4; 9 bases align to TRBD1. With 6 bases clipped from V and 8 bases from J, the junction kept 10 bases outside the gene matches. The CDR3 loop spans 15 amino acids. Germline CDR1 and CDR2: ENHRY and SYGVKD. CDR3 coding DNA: TGTGCCATCAGCCCGGGACAGGGTGGTAAAGAAAAACTGTTTTTT. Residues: CAISPGQGGKEKLFF.

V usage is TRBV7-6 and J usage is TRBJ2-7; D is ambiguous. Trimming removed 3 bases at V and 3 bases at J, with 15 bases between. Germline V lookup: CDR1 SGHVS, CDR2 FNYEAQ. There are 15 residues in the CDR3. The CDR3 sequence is CASSFAQTDFYEQYF. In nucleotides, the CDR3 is TGTGCCAGCAGCTTTGCCCAAACAGATTTCTACGAGCAGTACTTC.

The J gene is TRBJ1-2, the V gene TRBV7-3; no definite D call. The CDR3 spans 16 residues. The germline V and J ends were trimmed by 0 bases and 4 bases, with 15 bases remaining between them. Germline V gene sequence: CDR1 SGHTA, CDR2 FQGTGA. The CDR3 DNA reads TGTGCCAGCAGCTTAACCGGCGGATTTTCCGTCTATGGCTACACCTTC. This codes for CASSLTGGFSVYGYTF.

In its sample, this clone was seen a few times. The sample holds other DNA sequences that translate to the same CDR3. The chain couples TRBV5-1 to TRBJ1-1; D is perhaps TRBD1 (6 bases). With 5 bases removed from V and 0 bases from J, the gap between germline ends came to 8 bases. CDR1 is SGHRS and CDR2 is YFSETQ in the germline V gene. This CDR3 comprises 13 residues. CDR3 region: CASSGDMNTEAFF. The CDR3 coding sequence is TGCGCCAGCAGTGGGGACATGAACACTGAAGCTTTCTTT.

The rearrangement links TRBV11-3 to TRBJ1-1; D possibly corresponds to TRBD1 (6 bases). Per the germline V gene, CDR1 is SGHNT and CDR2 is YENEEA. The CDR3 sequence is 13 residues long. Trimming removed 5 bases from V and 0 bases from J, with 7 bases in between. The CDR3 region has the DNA TGTGCCAGCAGCCCAGGGGTGAACACTGAAGCTTTCTTT. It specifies CASSPGVNTEAFF.

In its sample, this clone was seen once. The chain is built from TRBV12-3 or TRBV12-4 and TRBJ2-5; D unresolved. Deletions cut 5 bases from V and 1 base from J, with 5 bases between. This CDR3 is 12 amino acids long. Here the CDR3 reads CASSPRQETQYF. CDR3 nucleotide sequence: TGTGCCAGCAGTCCCCGCCAAGAGACCCAGTACTTC.

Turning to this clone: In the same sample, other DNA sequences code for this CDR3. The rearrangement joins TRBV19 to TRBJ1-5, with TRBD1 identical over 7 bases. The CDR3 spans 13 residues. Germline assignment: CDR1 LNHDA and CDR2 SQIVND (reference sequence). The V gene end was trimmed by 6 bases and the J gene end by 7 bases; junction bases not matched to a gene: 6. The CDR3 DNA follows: TGTGCCAGTAGCCGACAGGGCGAGCAGCCCCAGCATTTT. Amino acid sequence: CASSRQGEQPQHF.

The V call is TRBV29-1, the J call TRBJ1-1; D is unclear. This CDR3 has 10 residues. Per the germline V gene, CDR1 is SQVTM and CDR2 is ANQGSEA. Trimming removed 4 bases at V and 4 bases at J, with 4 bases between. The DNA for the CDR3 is TGCAGCGTTGTCGTCACTGAAGCTTTCTTT. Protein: CSVVVTEAFF. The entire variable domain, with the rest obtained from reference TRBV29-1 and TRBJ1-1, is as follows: SAVISQKPSRDICQRGTSLTIQCQVDSQVTMMFWYRQQPGQSLTLIATANQGSEATYESGFVIDKFPISRPNLTFSTLTVSNMSPEDSSIYLCSVVVTEAFFGQGTRLTVV.

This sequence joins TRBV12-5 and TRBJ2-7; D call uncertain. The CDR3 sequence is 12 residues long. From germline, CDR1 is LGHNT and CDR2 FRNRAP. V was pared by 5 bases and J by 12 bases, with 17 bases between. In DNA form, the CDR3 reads TGTGCTAGTGGTCCGGCTCGCGGTAACCGGTACTTC. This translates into CASGPARGNRYF. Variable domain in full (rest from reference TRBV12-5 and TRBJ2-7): DARVTQTPRHKVTEMGQEVTMRCQPILGHNTVFWYRQTMMQGLELLAYFRNRAPLDDSGMPKDRFSAEMPDATLATLKIQPSEPRDSAVYFCASGPARGNRYFGPGTRLTVT.

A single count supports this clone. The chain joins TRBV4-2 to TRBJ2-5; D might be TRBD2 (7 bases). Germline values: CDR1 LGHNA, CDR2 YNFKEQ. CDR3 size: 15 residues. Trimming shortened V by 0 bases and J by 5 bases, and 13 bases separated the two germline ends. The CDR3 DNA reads TGTGCCAGCAGCCAAGATCCTCGGGGGGCGGAGACCCAGTACTTC. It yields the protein CASSQDPRGAETQYF.

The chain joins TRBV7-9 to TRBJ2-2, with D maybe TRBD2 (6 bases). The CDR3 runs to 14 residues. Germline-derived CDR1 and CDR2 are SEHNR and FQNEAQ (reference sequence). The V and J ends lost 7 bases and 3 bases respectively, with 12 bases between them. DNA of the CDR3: TGTGCCAGCACCATTAGCGGCTACACCGGGGAGCTGTTTTTT. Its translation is CASTISGYTGELFF.

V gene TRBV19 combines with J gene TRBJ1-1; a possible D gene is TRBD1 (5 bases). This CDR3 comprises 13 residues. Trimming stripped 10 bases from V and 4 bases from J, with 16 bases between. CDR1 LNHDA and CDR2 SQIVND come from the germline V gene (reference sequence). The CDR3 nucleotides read TGTGCCACCTCCGATCAGGGATTCACTGAAGCTTTCTTT. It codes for CATSDQGFTEAFF.

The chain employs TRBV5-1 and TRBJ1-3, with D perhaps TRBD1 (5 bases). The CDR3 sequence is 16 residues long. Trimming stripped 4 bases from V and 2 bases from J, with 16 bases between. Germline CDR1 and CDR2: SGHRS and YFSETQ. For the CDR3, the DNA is TGCGCCAGCAGCGACCTTCCGGGGGTAGCTGGAAACACCATATATTTT. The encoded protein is CASSDLPGVAGNTIYF. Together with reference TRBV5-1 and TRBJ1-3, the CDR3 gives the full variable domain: KAGVTQTPRYLIKTRGQQVTLSCSPISGHRSVSWYQQTPGQGLQFLFEYFSETQRNKGNFPGRFSGRQFSNSRSEMNVSTLELGDSALYLCASSDLPGVAGNTIYFGEGSWLTVV.